This T cell receptor (beta chain) originates from a study of blood T cell repertoires in COVID-19 (dated by TCRdb to 2020 to 2022). Describing the broader study: The collaborator samples originated in the United States, Italy and Spain and spanned the acute and convalescent phases of COVID-19. The prospective study material was composed of cDNA or gDNA derived from T cells, B-cell-depleted T cells, or PBMCs. Subjects who had been exposed to COVID-19, were actively infected with it, or had recovered from it provided the deeply sampled blood TCRbeta repertoires that made up the dataset. A freely available public database, intended as a resource for researchers studying the immune response to SARS-CoV-2, is where the repertoires were released. The samples were drawn from the first 160 participants of the ongoing ImmuneRACE study and from 950 to 1,500 subjects provided by 6 global collaborators. Nearly every sample came with metadata listing a de-identified subject ID, COVID-19 status, age in years and sex. Where available, HLA class I and class II types were taken from metadata supplied by the sample provider and were not determined by assay-based typing. Findings and caveats that apply to the study as a whole: The amount of clinical and demographic metadata varied by source and participant and was provided uncurated.

This clone was observed a few times. Its binding antigen is unknown. The sample holds no much larger clone one base away, and base qualities are not on file. In the prospective study, participants were about 18 to 95 years old, resided in 20 to 30 geographic areas of the United States, and were enrolled through a virtual design. In the prospective study, cohorts were assigned on the basis of participant-reported clinical history obtained from a screening survey and a study questionnaire. In the prospective study, whole blood, serum and a nasopharyngeal or oropharyngeal swab were collected from each participant by mobile phlebotomists. Over a roughly 2-month period, participants in the prospective study had the option of providing additional blood draws and questionnaires. Before DNA extraction, blood samples from the prospective study were shipped at room temperature or frozen. TCRbeta CDR3 regions were amplified from genomic DNA using the immunoSEQ Assay, a bias-controlled multiplex PCR. In the original analysis: Within the assay, amplification of reference gene primers was used to estimate how many nucleated cells each sample contained. To quantify the absolute abundance of each unique TCRbeta CDR3 rearrangement, sequence reads were collapsed and filtered. For each sample, productive Simpson clonality was calculated as the square root of Simpson's diversity index over productive rearrangements. The clones in this table, taken by TCRdb from immuneACCESS, are in-frame only. Not every clone is retained; where verified, under half of the shortfall comes from an unresolved V gene, and the cause of the rest is unknown. V, J and clone size are taken as reported in that table, and D and trimming were inferred from the DNA itself. In all, the sample holds around 250,000 clones, and approximately 85% of those were seen once. Approximately 9.1% of the sample goes to the ten largest clones.

As encoded in the germline V gene (reference sequence), CDR1 is GTSNPN while CDR2 is SVGIG. CDR3 length: 15 amino acids, cysteine to phenylalanine. Kept here is only the CDR3 DNA, which spans 45 bases and is read in frame from base 1. V loses 3 bases of germline sequence and J loses 2 bases, and the interval between the two ends is 15 bases. The source is a woman between 45 and 60 years old with acute COVID-19. The rearranged chain carries TRBV30 and TRBJ2-3; TRBD2 is a possible D gene, resting on 7 matching bases. The sequenced sample was PBMCs or T cells enriched from blood (not recorded which). The CDR3 has the sequence CAWSPWGGLTDTQYF. The bases read TGTGCCTGGAGCCCATGGGGGGGCCTCACAGATACGCAGTATTTT.